The 2 T cell receptor beta chains given below trace back to one sample, sequenced in a study of T cell responses to AZD1222 COVID-19 vaccine. Only in-frame clones appear in the TCRdb table, and some are missing; sequencing was by immunoSEQ multiplex PCR. The sample comprises more than 150,000 clones, 90% of which are singletons, and approximately 1.5% rests with the top ten. Sequenced here: peripheral blood, sampled on day 0 of AZD1222 vaccination. Receptors originate from an adult in good health.

The chain combines TRBV6-5 with TRBJ1-4; 7 nucleotides align to TRBD1. The CDR3 loop spans 14 amino acids. Per the germline V gene, CDR1 is MNHEY and CDR2 is SVGAGI. Trimming cost V 6 bases and J 2 bases; bases outside gene matches: 3. The CDR3 DNA follows: TGTGCCAGCAGGACAGGGTTGACTAATGAAAAACTGTTTTTT. Translation gives CASRTGLTNEKLFF.

This clone was recorded once. The chain uses TRBV27 and TRBJ1-2; D remains unclear. Germline-derived CDR1 and CDR2 are MNHEY and SMNVEV (reference sequence). V lost 3 bases and J 6 bases, leaving 29 bases between the germline ends. The length of the CDR3 is 19 residues. The DNA for the CDR3 is TGTGCCAGCAGTTTCCTCGGCATACGGCTATACAACGGTCGGGATGGCTACACCTTC. This sequence encodes CASSFLGIRLYNGRDGYTF.